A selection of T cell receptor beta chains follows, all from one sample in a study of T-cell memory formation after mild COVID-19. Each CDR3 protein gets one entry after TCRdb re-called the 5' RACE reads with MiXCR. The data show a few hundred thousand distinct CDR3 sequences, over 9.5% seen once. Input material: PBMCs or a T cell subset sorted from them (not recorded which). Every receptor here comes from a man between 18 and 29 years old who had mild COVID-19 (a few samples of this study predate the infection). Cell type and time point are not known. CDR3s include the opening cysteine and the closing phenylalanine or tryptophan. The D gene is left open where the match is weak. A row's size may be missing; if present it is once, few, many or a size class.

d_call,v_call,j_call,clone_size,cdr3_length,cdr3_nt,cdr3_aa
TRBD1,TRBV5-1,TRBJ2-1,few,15,TGCGCCAGCAGCCGGGACAGGGGTCCCTACAATGAGCAGTTCTTC,CASSRDRGPYNEQFF
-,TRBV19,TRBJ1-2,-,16,TGTGCCAGTAGTATTGGGTCAGGCCTGGCCTGGGGTGGCTACACCTTC,CASSIGSGLAWGGYTF
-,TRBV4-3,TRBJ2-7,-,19,TGCGCCAGCAGCCAAGAGTCCCTTCACCGGGGCCAGGGGGGGTACGAGCAGTACTTC,CASSQESLHRGQGGYEQYF
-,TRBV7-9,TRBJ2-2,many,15,TGTGCCAGCAGCTTTTGGGGACTTAACACCGGGGAGCTGTTTTTT,CASSFWGLNTGELFF
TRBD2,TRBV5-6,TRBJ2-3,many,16,TGTGCCAGCAGCTTGAAGCGGGGCGCTCAGCCAGATACGCAGTATTTT,CASSLKRGAQPDTQYF
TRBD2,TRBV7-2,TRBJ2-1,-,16,TGTGCCAGCAGCTTAGCGAGGGCGGGGGGGCACAATGAGCAGTTCTTC,CASSLARAGGHNEQFF
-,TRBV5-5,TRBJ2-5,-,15,TGTGCCAGCAGCTTGACGCTGGGCGTGCAGCAGACCCAGTACTTC,CASSLTLGVQQTQYF
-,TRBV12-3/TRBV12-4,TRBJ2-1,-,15,TGTGCCAGCAGAGGGCCAGGGAGGCCCTTCGATGAGCAGTTCTTC,CASRGPGRPFDEQFF
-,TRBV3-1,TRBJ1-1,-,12,TGTGCCAGCAGTCAAGTGCGGGCTGAAGCTTTCTTT,CASSQVRAEAFF
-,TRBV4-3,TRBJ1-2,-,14,TGCGCCAGCAGTGACGGGGGCGGTCTAAGAGGCTACACCTTC,CASSDGGGLRGYTF
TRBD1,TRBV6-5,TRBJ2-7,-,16,TGTGCCAGCAGTTACTCGGGTGGGACAGGGCCCTACGAGCAGTACTTC,CASSYSGGTGPYEQYF
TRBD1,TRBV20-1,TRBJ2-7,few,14,TGCAGTGCCCGAGGGGGCCTGGAGCGCTACGAGCAGTACTTC,CSARGGLERYEQYF
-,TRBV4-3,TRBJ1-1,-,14,TGCGCCAGCAGCCAAGCAGGGGAGAACACTGAAGCTTTCTTT,CASSQAGENTEAFF
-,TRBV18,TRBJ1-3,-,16,TGTGCCAGCTCACCGGGACAATCCTTCTCTGGAAACACCATATATTTT,CASSPGQSFSGNTIYF
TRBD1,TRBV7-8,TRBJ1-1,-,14,TGTGCCAGCAGCCCTACAGGGGTGAACACTGAAGCTTTCTTT,CASSPTGVNTEAFF
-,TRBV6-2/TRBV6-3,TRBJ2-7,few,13,TGTGCCAGCAGACGGGACAACTCCTACGAGCAGTACTTC,CASRRDNSYEQYF
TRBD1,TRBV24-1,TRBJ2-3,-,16,TGTGCCACCAGTGAGACCGGGACAGGCCTCACAGATACGCAGTATTTT,CATSETGTGLTDTQYF
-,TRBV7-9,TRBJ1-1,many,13,TGTGCCAGCAGCCCCACGACGGGCCCTTTGGCTTTCTTT,CASSPTTGPLAFF
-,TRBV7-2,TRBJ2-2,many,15,TGTGCCAGCAGCTTACGGACAGAAAACACCGGGGAGCTGTTTTTT,CASSLRTENTGELFF
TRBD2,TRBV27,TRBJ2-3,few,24,TGTGCCAGCAGCCCCGAGGACAGCGTAAAACAATTACTAGCGGGGGGCCCCGGCACAGATACGCAGTATTTT,CASSPEDSVKQLLAGGPGTDTQYF
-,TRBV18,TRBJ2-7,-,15,TGTGCCAGCTCACCGATGAGAGACAGCTCCTACGAGCAGTACTTC,CASSPMRDSSYEQYF
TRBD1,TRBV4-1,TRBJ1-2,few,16,TGCGCCAGCAGCCAATTGGGGACAGGGTTGGACTATGGCTACACCTTC,CASSQLGTGLDYGYTF
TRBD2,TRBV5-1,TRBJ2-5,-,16,TGCGCCAGCAGCTTGGATGGCGGGGGGGTCCAAGAGACCCAGTACTTC,CASSLDGGGVQETQYF
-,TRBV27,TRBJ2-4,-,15,TGTGCCAGCAGTTTAGCTGGTGCCAGAGAAGACATTCAGTACTTC,CASSLAGAREDIQYF
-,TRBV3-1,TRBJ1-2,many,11,TGTGCCAGCAGCCAAGACTCCGGCTACACCTTC,CASSQDSGYTF
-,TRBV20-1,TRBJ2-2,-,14,TGCAGTGCTAGAAATGTGGGCCTCTCCGGGGAGCTGTTTTTT,CSARNVGLSGELFF
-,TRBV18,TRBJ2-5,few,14,TGTGCCAGCTCACCACGACGGGTCCAAGAGACCCAGTACTTC,CASSPRRVQETQYF
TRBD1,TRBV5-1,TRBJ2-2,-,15,TGCGCCAGCAGACAGGGACAGGGGGCGACCGGGGAGCTGTTTTTT,CASRQGQGATGELFF
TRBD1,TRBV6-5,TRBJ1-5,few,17,TGTGCCAGCAGTTACTCGACCGGGACAGGGGTTCGTCAGCCCCAGCATTTT,CASSYSTGTGVRQPQHF
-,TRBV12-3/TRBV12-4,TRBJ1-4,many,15,TGTGCCAGCACCAACCCGGGACACGCGGGTGAAAAACTGTTTTTT,CASTNPGHAGEKLFF
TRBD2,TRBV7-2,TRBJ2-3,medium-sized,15,TGTGCCAGCAGCCCGGGGGGGCCCCTCACAGATACGCAGTATTTT,CASSPGGPLTDTQYF
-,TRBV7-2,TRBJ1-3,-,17,TGTGCCAGCAGCTTAGTCGTCGGAGGGGGGCAAGGAAACACCATATATTTT,CASSLVVGGGQGNTIYF
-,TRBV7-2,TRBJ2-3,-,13,TGTGCCAGCAGGACAGCTAGCACAGATACGCAGTATTTT,CASRTASTDTQYF
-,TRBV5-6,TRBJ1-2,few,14,TGTGCCAGCAGCTTGGGCGTCGGCTACTATGGCTACACCTTC,CASSLGVGYYGYTF
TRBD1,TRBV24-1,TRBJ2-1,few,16,TGTGCCACCAGTGACCCGGGACAGGGGGCCCACAATGAGCAGTTCTTC,CATSDPGQGAHNEQFF
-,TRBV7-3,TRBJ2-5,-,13,TGTGCCAGCAGCTCCCACCGGGGGGAGACCCAGTACTTC,CASSSHRGETQYF
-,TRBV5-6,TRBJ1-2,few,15,TGTGCCAGCGGTTTTTTTAACAGGGCGGAATATGGCTACACCTTC,CASGFFNRAEYGYTF
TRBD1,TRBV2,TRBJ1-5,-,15,TGTGCCAGCAGCTCCGGGACAGGGTTGTGGCAGCCCCAGCATTTT,CASSSGTGLWQPQHF
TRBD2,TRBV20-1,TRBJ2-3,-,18,TGCAGTGCTAGAGATCCCCTAGCGGGGGGGGGAAACACAGATACGCAGTATTTT,CSARDPLAGGGNTDTQYF
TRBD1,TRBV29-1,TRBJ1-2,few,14,TGCAGCGTTGAACAGGACAGGGGCGGCTATGGCTACACCTTC,CSVEQDRGGYGYTF
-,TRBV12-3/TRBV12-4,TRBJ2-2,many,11,TGTGCCAGTCGAGGGGCCGGGGAGCTGTTTTTT,CASRGAGELFF
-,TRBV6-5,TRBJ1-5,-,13,TGTGCCAGCAGTTACGACGAGGGGCAGCCCCAGCATTTT,CASSYDEGQPQHF
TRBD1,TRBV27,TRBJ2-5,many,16,TGTGCCAGCAGACCATATTGGGGACAGGACCAAGAGACCCAGTACTTC,CASRPYWGQDQETQYF
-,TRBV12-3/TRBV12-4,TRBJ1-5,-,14,TGTGCCAGCAGTGGGATTTCCCGCGATCAGCCCCAGCATTTT,CASSGISRDQPQHF
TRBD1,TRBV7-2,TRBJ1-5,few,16,TGTGCCAGCAGCTTAATGGACAGGCGCGGGAGGCAGCCCCAGCATTTT,CASSLMDRRGRQPQHF
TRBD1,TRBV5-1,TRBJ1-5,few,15,TGCGCCAGCAGCTTGTTGGGGACAGGGAATCAGCCCCAGCATTTT,CASSLLGTGNQPQHF
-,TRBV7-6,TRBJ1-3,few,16,TGTGCCAGCAGTCTTACAACCGGGGCCTCTGGAAACACCATATATTTT,CASSLTTGASGNTIYF
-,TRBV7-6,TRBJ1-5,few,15,TGTGCCAGCAGCCTAGATGGAGGGACCGGTCAGCCCCAGCATTTT,CASSLDGGTGQPQHF
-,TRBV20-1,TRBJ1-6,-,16,TGCAGTGCTAGAGAGGGGGCCCTGAGCTATAATTCACCCCTCCACTTT,CSAREGALSYNSPLHF
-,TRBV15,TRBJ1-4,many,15,TGTGCCACCAGCAGAGACAGGGCCTGGGATGAAAAACTGTTTTTT,CATSRDRAWDEKLFF
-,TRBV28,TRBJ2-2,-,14,TGTGCCAGCAGTCTCAGGGTTTTTACCGGGGAGCTGTTTTTT,CASSLRVFTGELFF
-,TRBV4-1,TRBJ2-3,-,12,TGCGCCAGCAGTAAAGGGACAGATACGCAGTATTTT,CASSKGTDTQYF
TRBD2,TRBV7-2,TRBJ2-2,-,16,TGTGCCAGCAGCTTAAATAGCGGGGTGAACACCGGGGAGCTGTTTTTT,CASSLNSGVNTGELFF
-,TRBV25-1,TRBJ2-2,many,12,TGTGCCAGCAGTGAATTTAACGGGGAGCTGTTTTTT,CASSEFNGELFF